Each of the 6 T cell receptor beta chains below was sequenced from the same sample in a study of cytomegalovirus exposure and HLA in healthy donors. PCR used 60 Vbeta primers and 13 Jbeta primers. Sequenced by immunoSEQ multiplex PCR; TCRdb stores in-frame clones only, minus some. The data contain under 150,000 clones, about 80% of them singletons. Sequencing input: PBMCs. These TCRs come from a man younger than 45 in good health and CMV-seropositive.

The CDR3 bases are TGCGCCAGCAGGGAGGCGACAGGGGGCTTAAGCGAGACCCAGTACTTC. Translating it yields CASREATGGLSETQYF. The chain uses TRBV5-1 and TRBJ2-5; TRBD1 aligns across 10 bases. J lost 5 bases, V lost 5 bases, and 12 bases had no gene match. The CDR3 sequence is 16 residues long. Per the germline V gene, CDR1 is SGHRS and CDR2 is YFSETQ. The full variable domain, its missing parts supplied by reference TRBV5-1 and TRBJ2-5, is KAGVTQTPRYLIKTRGQQVTLSCSPISGHRSVSWYQQTPGQGLQFLFEYFSETQRNKGNFPGRFSGRQFSNSRSEMNVSTLELGDSALYLCASREATGGLSETQYFGPGTRLLVL.

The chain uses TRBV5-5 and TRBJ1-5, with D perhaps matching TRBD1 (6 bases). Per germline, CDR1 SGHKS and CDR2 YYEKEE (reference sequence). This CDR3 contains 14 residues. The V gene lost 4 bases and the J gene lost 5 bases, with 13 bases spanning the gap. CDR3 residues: CASSATPGDQPQHF. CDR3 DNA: TGTGCCAGCAGCGCTACTCCAGGGGATCAGCCCCAGCATTTT.

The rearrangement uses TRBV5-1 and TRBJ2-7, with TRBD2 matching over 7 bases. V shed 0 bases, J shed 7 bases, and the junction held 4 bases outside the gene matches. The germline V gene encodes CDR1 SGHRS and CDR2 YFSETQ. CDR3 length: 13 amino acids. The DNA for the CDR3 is TGCGCCAGCAGCTTGGGAGCGGGAATTGAGCAGTACTTC. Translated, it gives CASSLGAGIEQYF.

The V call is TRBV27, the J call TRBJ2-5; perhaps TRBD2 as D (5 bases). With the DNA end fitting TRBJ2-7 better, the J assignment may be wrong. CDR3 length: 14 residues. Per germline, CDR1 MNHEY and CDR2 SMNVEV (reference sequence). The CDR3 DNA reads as TGTGCCAGCCGCCCGAGGGCGACTATCTACGAGCAGTACTTC. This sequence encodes CASRPRATIYEQYF.

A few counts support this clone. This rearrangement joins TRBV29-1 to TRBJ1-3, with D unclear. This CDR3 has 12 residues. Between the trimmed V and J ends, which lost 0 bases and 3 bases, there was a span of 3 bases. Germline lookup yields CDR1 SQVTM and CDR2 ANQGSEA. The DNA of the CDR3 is TGCAGCGTTGAAGATTATGGAAACACCATATATTTT. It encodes CSVEDYGNTIYF.

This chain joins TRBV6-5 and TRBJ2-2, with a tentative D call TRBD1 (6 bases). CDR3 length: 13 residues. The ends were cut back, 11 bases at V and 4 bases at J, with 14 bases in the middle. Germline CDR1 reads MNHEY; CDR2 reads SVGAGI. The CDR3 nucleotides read TGTGCCTCCGGGGCAGGGGTCACCGGGGAGCTGTTTTTT. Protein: CASGAGVTGELFF.